Below, one T cell receptor (beta chain) is given with its context. The sample comes from a study of T-cell reconstitution after alpha-beta-depleted transplantation in children. TCRbeta library preparation incorporated unique molecular identifiers. MiXCR, run by TCRdb on the PCR reads, gives a single entry per CDR3 protein. The data hold 490,000 or so distinct CDR3 sequences, with around 12% observed a single time. Trimming at V came to 2 bases and at J to 8 bases, leaving 8 bases not matched to a gene. The CDR3 covers 15 residues. CDR1 MNHEY and CDR2 SVGAGI come from the germline V gene. This TCR was sampled from a human donor who donated a stem cell graft to a child with combined immunodeficiency. This specimen was PBMCs from the stem cell graft donor, taken from the stem cell graft. The genes are TRBV6-5 and TRBJ1-2; TRBD1 matches at 10 bases. Here the CDR3 DNA reads TGTGCCAGCAGTTACGTAAGACAGGGGGCGGAAGGCTACACCTTC. Translated: CASSYVRQGAEGYTF.